Included here is one TCR beta chain sequence, with context. Its antigen is as yet unknown. This sample stems from a study of T cell repertoires in cytomegalovirus infection. Study-wide background: Both a matching HLA type and CMV infection were indicated by public TCR beta signatures. Broader study findings: Cumulative public TCR beta family frequency identified CMV carriers with the relevant HLA.

From the reads, TCRdb called clonotypes with MiXCR, one entry per CDR3 protein. The sample carries about 830,000 distinct CDR3 sequences, around a third recorded once. Trimming cost V 3 bases and J 9 bases, with 9 bases left between them. Germline CDR1 reads MNHNS; CDR2 reads SASEGT. The CDR3 has 12 amino acids. This receptor was taken from a human donor in good health (CMV status not recorded). Some clones in this sample may be carry-over from other donors' samples. Source: cultured CD8+ T cells from PBMCs, taken from culture after CMV antigen stimulation. V is TRBV6-1 and J is TRBJ2-1, with no clear D. The CDR3 here is CASSDFWAEQFF. CDR3 DNA: TGTGCCAGCAGTGATTTCTGGGCTGAGCAGTTCTTC.